This T cell receptor (beta chain) was documented in a study of shared clonotypes between healthy human individuals (dated by TCRdb to between 2020 and 2021). Notes on the research overall: Three men and a couple of women, aged 18 to 49 years, made up the cohort. Different laboratories and diverse techniques were used to prepare libraries and sequence TCR repertoires, to increase sequencing depth and limit assay-specific biases. To estimate repertoire size and how much clonotype sharing occurs between individuals, the study deeply sequenced the blood TCR repertoires of 5 or 6 healthy adults. Each donor's leukapheresis produced roughly between about 0.8 and 10 billion PBMCs.

What the study reported, not specific to this receptor: The genetic and exposure-history diversity represented was limited by the small number of donors. Sampling was restricted to blood, and TCR repertoires in tissues likely differ from the TCR repertoires found in blood. Pairwise subsampling led to the expectation that sequencing depth would affect the degree of clonotype sharing among donors.

TCR CDR3 regions were amplified from genomic DNA by multiplex PCR using the deep immunoSEQ assay. For each cell subset, the extracted genomic DNA was distributed evenly across all wells of several immunoSEQ 96-well plates, and each plate served as one replicate. Each replicate PCR for unsorted PBMC received 300 to 350 ng genomic DNA, equal to about 30,000 T cell genomes. Genomic DNA from unsorted PBMC was sequenced over ten immunoSEQ deep assay plates. Purified libraries were quantified with a Qubit 3.0 fluorometer, sized on a Bioanalyzer 2100, and re-quantified with the KAPA Library Quantification kit. Each immunoSEQ 96-well plate was sequenced on its own single-read 150-cycle Illumina NextSeq 550 flow cell. As for the original processing: Because the immunoSEQ output included only junctional sequences and no quality scores, the filtering could not be the same as the filtering used for full-length reads. To assign V/J genes and CDR3, sequences were annotated against IMGT germline references using PyIR, a Python wrapper for IgBLAST v1.9. Reads were filtered out if the reads had weak V/J assignments (E-value above 1e-6), no CDR3, stop codons, out-of-frame junctions, or ambiguous translated residues. A V3J clonotype was defined by an identical inferred V gene, J gene, and CDR3 amino acid sequence. Percentage overlap between repertoires was computed as shared unique clonotypes divided by the size of the smaller repertoire. Repertoire richness was assessed with RTK rarefaction, the Chao1 estimator, and Recon v2.1 estimates of unobserved clonotypes. TCRdb limited this immuneACCESS table to in-frame rearrangements with V and J called. A share of clones is missing; checked studies link under half to unresolved V genes, and the rest is unexplained. For V, J and clone size, that table is used; D and trimming come from the DNA. In this sample the table shows approximately 480,000 clones, about 80% of which occur a single time. Around an eighth of the sample belongs to the ten largest clones.

The donors were healthy, HIV-negative adults who had no recently reported acute infections or vaccinations. All donors were Caucasian adults living in Nashville, Tennessee, USA. For unsorted samples, roughly 86 million PBMCs were counted and genomic DNA was extracted with the QIAamp DNA Blood Mini kit. Blood was collected by leukapheresis, and PBMCs were isolated by Ficoll-Histopaque density gradient centrifugation and then cryopreserved in liquid nitrogen vapor phase. V was cut back by 1 base and J by 4 bases, leaving a gap of 7 bases between them. The CDR3 goes from the cysteine to the phenylalanine over 13 residues. The CDR3 DNA has 39 bases and is translated from base 1. The germline V gene supplies CDR1 SGHTA and CDR2 FQGNSA. Remarks on this clone: It has no known antigen specificity. Base qualities are not at hand, and no much larger clone is one base apart.

The V and J genes are TRBV7-2 and TRBJ1-2; there is no confident call for the D gene. This TCR came from a woman aged 40 to 55 in good health. Some clones in this sample may be carry-over from other donors' samples. Sequenced material: PBMCs. The sequence in DNA is TGTGCCAGCAGCTTAGATCGGGTCTATGGCTACACCTTC. Its coded protein is CASSLDRVYGYTF. The entire variable domain, with the stretches around the CDR3 drawn from the reference TRBV7-2 and TRBJ1-2 proteins, is GAGVSQSPSNKVTEKGKDVELRCDPISGHTALYWYRQSLGQGLEFLIYFQGNSAPDKSGLPSDRFSAERTGGSVSTLTIQRTQQEDSAVYLCASSLDRVYGYTFGSGTRLTVV.